This T cell receptor (beta chain) was identified in a study of spatial heterogeneity in lung cancer. Noted time point: sample taken at primary tumor resection. Sequencing of whole RNA from tumor, nontumor lung or frozen PBMC involved no sorting. Samples came from around 70 TRACERx patients with untreated early-stage lung cancer. This clonotype was recorded at least ten times. Its antigen remains unidentified. Study-wide results and caveats: Resection saw ubiquitous expanded tumor TCRs appear in blood more than follow-up did.

TCR cDNA molecules were tagged individually, and each one carried a unique molecular identifier. TCRdb reprocessed the 5' RACE reads with MiXCR, giving one entry per CDR3 protein. Of about 85,000 distinct CDR3 sequences listed, approximately 20% are singletons. V was clipped by 1 base and J by 6 bases, with 10 bases between them. CDR3 length equals 13 residues. Germline loops: CDR1 MDHEN, CDR2 SYDVKM. The chain has TRBV28 and TRBJ2-7; no reliable D call. The specimen comprised PBMCs, sampled at surgery. This clonotype originated in a male donor with early-stage non-small cell lung cancer. DNA for the CDR3: TGTGCCAGCAGTTTATTGACACCACCCGAGCAGTACTTC. As protein: CASSLLTPPEQYF.